This T cell receptor beta chain was found in a study of blood T cell repertoires in COVID-19. TCRdb's copy holds only in-frame clones and misses some; the assay was immunoSEQ multiplex PCR. This repertoire shows 400,000 to 500,000 clones, 88% found once; its top ten account for over 1.5%. The CDR3 is 18 residues long. Trimming stripped 3 bases from V and 1 base from J, with 22 bases between. Per germline, CDR1 ENHRY and CDR2 SYGVKD. The sequence was collected from a woman between 40 and 50 years old who had recovered from COVID-19. V and J are TRBV10-3 and TRBJ2-7; D is perhaps TRBD1 (7 bases). Material for sequencing was PBMCs or T cells enriched from blood (not recorded which). CDR3 coding DNA: TGTGCCATCAGTGACCTAACCGCGGGACAGCGAGTTTCCTACGAGCAGTACTTC. Encoded protein: CAISDLTAGQRVSYEQYF.